The 4 T cell receptor beta chains in this list originate from one sample, sequenced in a study of blood T cells in healthy people across ages. Sample-barcoded 5' priming and a J-beta primer mix drove a second PCR of roughly 7 to 11 cycles. TCRdb analysed the 5' RACE reads with MiXCR anew, one entry per CDR3 protein. The repertoire holds around 1,500,000 distinct CDR3 sequences, with roughly 40% as singletons. Sequenced input: blood. These receptors originate from a woman younger than 35 in good health.

As regards this clonotype: This may stem from a read error, because a much larger clone lies one nucleotide away. J is TRBJ1-4 and V is TRBV6-5; 8 bases line up with TRBD1. The germline gives CDR1 MNHEY, CDR2 SVGAGI. The CDR3 loop spans 14 amino acids. CDR3 region: CASRRTGRNGKLFF. Written as DNA, the CDR3 is TGTGCCAGCAGACGGACAGGGAGAAATGGAAAACTGTTTTTT.

The rearrangement links TRBV10-3 to TRBJ2-1, with 10 bases that match TRBD1. CDR3 length: 17 amino acids. V shed 9 bases, J shed 5 bases, and the junction held 16 bases outside the gene matches. Per the germline V gene, CDR1 is ENHRY and CDR2 is SYGVKD. The CDR3 reads CAMGGQGSSGAHNEQFF. CDR3 in DNA: TGTGCCATGGGGGGACAGGGGTCCTCGGGGGCACACAATGAGCAGTTCTTC.

A word on this clonotype: This may come from a read error, since a much larger clone is one base off. The chain carries TRBV12-3 or TRBV12-4 and TRBJ2-1; maybe TRBD1 (5 bases). The CDR3 has 13 residues. Between the trimmed V and J ends, which lost 5 bases and 10 bases, there was a span of 15 bases. Here the CDR3 reads CASSIDRSYEQFF. The CDR3 DNA reads as TGTGCCAGCAGTATTGACAGATCCTACGAGCAGTTCTTC.

The V and J genes are TRBV5-5 and TRBJ2-5; D is possibly TRBD1 (6 bases). The germline V gene has CDR1 SGHKS and CDR2 YYEKEE (reference sequence). The CDR3 contains 16 residues. The V gene lost 0 bases and the J gene lost 0 bases, with 12 bases spanning the gap. CDR3 sequence (DNA): TGTGCCAGCAGCTTGGGACGGACAGTGTACCAAGAGACCCAGTACTTC. It specifies CASSLGRTVYQETQYF.